Described below is a single T cell receptor (beta chain) sequence and its context. The data derive from a study of cytomegalovirus exposure and HLA in healthy donors. PCR primers comprised 60 Vbeta and 13 Jbeta primers. Assay: immunoSEQ multiplex PCR; the TCRdb copy retains only in-frame clones and omits some. The sample consists of 100,000 or so clones, roughly 70% of them appearing once. Per germline, CDR1 SGHAT and CDR2 FQNNGV. The junction had 8 bases not matched to a gene; V was cut back by 9 bases and J by 2 bases. This CDR3 comprises 15 residues. The chain links TRBV11-2 to TRBJ2-1, with 9 nucleotides matching TRBD1. Source material: PBMCs. The sequence was collected from a man aged 40-50 years in good health and CMV-seropositive. CDR3 nucleotides: TGTGCCAGTAGGCAAGGGACAGGGACCTACAATGAGCAGTTCTTC. This gives the protein CASRQGTGTYNEQFF.